The 18 T cell receptor beta chains below were found in one sample sequenced in a study of T cell responses to AZD1222 COVID-19 vaccine. Assay used: immunoSEQ multiplex PCR; TCRdb lists only in-frame clones, some missing. Here the sample spans around 150,000 clones, roughly nine tenths being singletons. The sample here was peripheral blood, taken on day 0 of MenACWY control vaccination. The source of these receptors is an adult in good health.

The J gene is TRBJ1-6, the V gene TRBV28; 7 bases agree with TRBD1. V shed 5 bases, J shed 8 bases, and the junction held 3 bases outside the gene matches. Germline assignment: CDR1 MDHEN and CDR2 SYDVKM. The CDR3 covers 13 residues. The CDR3 DNA reads TGTGCCAGCAGTCTTGACAGGGATTCACCCCTCCACTTT. Residues: CASSLDRDSPLHF.

This clone showed up just once. The chain is built from TRBV7-9 and TRBJ1-3; a weak D match, TRBD1 (5 bases). V was pared by 8 bases and J by 9 bases, with 14 bases between. The germline V gene has CDR1 SEHNR and CDR2 FQNEAQ (reference sequence). CDR3 length: 12 residues. Here the CDR3 DNA reads TGTGCCAGCGGCCCCAGGGTAGGCACCATATATTTT. This codes for CASGPRVGTIYF.

The chain joins TRBV19 to TRBJ2-1; a weak D match, TRBD2 (6 bases). The CDR3 is 15 residues long. Per the germline V gene, CDR1 is LNHDA and CDR2 is SQIVND (reference sequence). V lost 0 bases to trimming and J lost 1 base, with 7 bases between them. The CDR3 sequence is CASSIDRESYNEQFF. The CDR3 bases are TGTGCCAGTAGTATAGATCGGGAGTCCTACAATGAGCAGTTCTTC.

This rearrangement joins TRBV7-2 to TRBJ1-1; TRBD1 is a possible D gene (5 bases). CDR3 size: 14 residues. Looked up from germline, CDR1 is SGHTA and CDR2 is FQGNSA. Trimming pared 5 bases from V and 0 bases from J, leaving 10 bases between. CDR3 sequence: CASSVDSMNTEAFF. The CDR3 region has the DNA TGTGCCAGCAGCGTTGACAGCATGAACACTGAAGCTTTCTTT.

The chain is built from TRBV3-1 (or the pseudogene TRBV3-2) and TRBJ1-2; no clear D gene. The CDR3 extends over 14 amino acids. The V end was cut by 1 base, the J end by 3 bases, with 9 bases between. Germline V gene sequence: CDR1 LGHDT, CDR2 YNNKEL (reference sequence). CDR3 nucleotides: TGTGCCAGCAGCCAAGCCGGACGAGACTATGGCTACACCTTC. Translated: CASSQAGRDYGYTF.

This clone turned up a few times. The V gene is TRBV14, the J gene TRBJ2-3; D may be TRBD2 (5 bases). The CDR3 is 15 amino acids. The V end lost 1 base, the J end lost 6 bases, and 14 bases lay between the germline ends. Germline CDR1 reads SGHDN; CDR2 reads FVKESK. CDR3 residues: CASSQGSGSLDTQYF. CDR3 nucleotide sequence: TGTGCCAGCAGCCAAGGGTCGGGGTCTTTGGATACGCAGTATTTT.

This chain links TRBV25-1 with TRBJ2-7; D is perhaps TRBD2 (8 bases). The V end lost 8 bases, the J end lost 0 bases, and 23 bases lay between the germline ends. CDR1 MGHDK and CDR2 SYGVNS come from the germline V gene. The CDR3 consists of 17 residues. CDR3 in DNA: TGTGCCAGCCCTAAACAGGGGCCGGGACTAGTCTCCTACGAGCAGTACTTC. As protein: CASPKQGPGLVSYEQYF.

A word on this clone: One junction end disagrees with the germline gene, perhaps due to a read error. The rearrangement links TRBV7-2 to TRBJ1-2; no reliable D call. The CDR3 length is 14 residues. Germline V CDR1 and CDR2: SGHTA, FQGNSA. The CDR3 DNA reads as TGTGCCAGCAGCTTGAGCGGTACCCCCCAAGGGAATCGCTTC. This gives the protein CASSLSGTPQGNRF.

The rearrangement links TRBV19 to TRBJ1-2; TRBD1 matches at 7 bases. The CDR3 spans 16 residues. The germline V gene has CDR1 LNHDA and CDR2 SQIVND (reference sequence). V shed 6 bases and J 8 bases; nucleotides not matched to a gene: 18. For the CDR3, the DNA is TGTGCCAGTAGCATTGTCGTTGGCAGGGGGGGATCGGGCTACACCTTC. Translated, it gives CASSIVVGRGGSGYTF. Full variable domain (missing parts from reference TRBV19 and TRBJ1-2): DGGITQSPKYLFRKEGQNVTLSCEQNLNHDAMYWYRQDPGQGLRLIYYSQIVNDFQKGDIAEGYSVSREKKESFPLTVTSAQKNPTAFYLCASSIVVGRGGSGYTFGSGTRLTVV.

The chain joins TRBV4-1 to TRBJ1-2; 11 nucleotides match TRBD1. The CDR3 contains 14 residues. V lost 6 bases to trimming and J lost 3 bases; unmatched junction nucleotides: 3. CDR1 MGHRA and CDR2 YSYEKL come from the germline V gene. The CDR3 reads CASRRTGGDYGYTF. The CDR3 DNA reads TGCGCCAGCAGACGGACAGGGGGCGACTATGGCTACACCTTC.

The rearrangement joins TRBV11-3 to TRBJ1-2; D is unresolved. The CDR3 is 13 residues long. The germline V and J ends were trimmed by 5 bases and 2 bases, with 9 bases remaining between them. CDR1 and CDR2 from the germline V gene are SGHNT and YENEEA. This chain's CDR3 is CASSQEANYGYTF. The CDR3 nucleotides are TGTGCCAGCAGCCAAGAGGCAAACTATGGCTACACCTTC.

The chain uses TRBV7-3 and TRBJ2-1; maybe TRBD2 (5 bases). CDR3 length: 14 residues. Trimming cost V 3 bases and J 8 bases, with 14 bases left between them. Germline assignment: CDR1 SGHTA and CDR2 FQGTGA. The CDR3 DNA follows: TGTGCCAGCAGCTTCGACGGGATCAAGGATGAGCAGTTCTTC. It codes for CASSFDGIKDEQFF.

The chain recombines TRBV2 with TRBJ1-5, with 7 bases lining up with TRBD1. The germline CDR1 and CDR2 sequences are SNHLY and FYNNEI. V was pared by 8 bases and J by 4 bases, with 8 bases of the junction left unmatched. CDR3 length equals 14 residues. CDR3 region: CASGPDRPNQPQHF. DNA of the CDR3: TGTGCCAGCGGCCCGGACAGGCCAAATCAGCCCCAGCATTTT.

This chain links TRBV7-2 with TRBJ1-2; the D gene is possibly TRBD1 (5 bases). From germline, CDR1 is SGHTA and CDR2 FQGNSA. The CDR3 is 15 amino acids. The ends were cut back, 6 bases at V and 7 bases at J, with 21 bases in the middle. In DNA, the CDR3 is TGTGCCAGCAGTACCCAGAGGGCAGGGCGGGGTGGCTACACCTTC. The encoded protein is CASSTQRAGRGGYTF.

The genes are TRBV28 and TRBJ1-4; the D is unclear. Trimming took 7 bases from V and 8 from J, leaving 8 bases between them. Germline CDR1 MDHEN, CDR2 SYDVKM. This CDR3 contains 11 residues. The CDR3 DNA reads as TGTGCCAGCAACCAAGGGGAAAAACTGTTTTTT. Translated, it gives CASNQGEKLFF.

This clone was observed a single time. The V and J genes are TRBV19 and TRBJ1-2; D gene ambiguous. This CDR3 has 12 residues. Germline CDR1 LNHDA, CDR2 SQIVND (reference sequence). Deletions cut 5 bases from V and 4 bases from J, with 8 bases between. CDR3 sequence reads: CASSEAPYGYTF. In DNA, the CDR3 is TGTGCCAGTAGTGAGGCCCCCTATGGCTACACCTTC.

This chain joins TRBV27 and TRBJ1-2; D is uncertain. This CDR3 is built from 15 residues. The germline V gene encodes CDR1 MNHEY and CDR2 SMNVEV (reference sequence). V lost 3 bases and J 5 bases, leaving 16 bases between the germline ends. For the CDR3, the DNA is TGTGCCAGCAGTTTCTGGCAGAGAGGAAAATATGGCTACACCTTC. Translated, it gives CASSFWQRGKYGYTF.

The rearrangement joins TRBV7-9 to TRBJ2-1; 8 nucleotides align to TRBD2. V shed 1 base and J 2 bases; nucleotides not matched to a gene: 4. Germline V gene data show CDR1 as SEHNR and CDR2 as FQNEAQ (reference sequence). The length of the CDR3 is 16 residues. CDR3 region: CASSLEGAGAYNEQFF. The CDR3, as DNA: TGTGCCAGCAGCTTAGAAGGAGCGGGAGCCTACAATGAGCAGTTCTTC.